There are a few counts of the clone carrying this TCR beta chain. The V end was cut by 5 bases, the J end by 0 bases, with 10 bases between. Germline V gives CDR1 MGHDK, CDR2 SYGVNS. The CDR3 runs 14 residues. The data were obtained in a study of blood T cell repertoires in COVID-19. Repertoires were generated with immunoSEQ multiplex PCR, while TCRdb's copy carries only in-frame clones and drops some. This table holds 300,000 to 350,000 clones, around 90% found once. This receptor was identified in a man in his thirties or forties with COVID-19, enrolled during active disease. Sample: peripheral blood. The rearrangement links TRBV25-1 to TRBJ1-1; D gene ambiguous. The CDR3 DNA sequence: TGTGCCAGCAGTCGTGGGGAGATGAACACTGAAGCTTTCTTT. It is translated as CASSRGEMNTEAFF.